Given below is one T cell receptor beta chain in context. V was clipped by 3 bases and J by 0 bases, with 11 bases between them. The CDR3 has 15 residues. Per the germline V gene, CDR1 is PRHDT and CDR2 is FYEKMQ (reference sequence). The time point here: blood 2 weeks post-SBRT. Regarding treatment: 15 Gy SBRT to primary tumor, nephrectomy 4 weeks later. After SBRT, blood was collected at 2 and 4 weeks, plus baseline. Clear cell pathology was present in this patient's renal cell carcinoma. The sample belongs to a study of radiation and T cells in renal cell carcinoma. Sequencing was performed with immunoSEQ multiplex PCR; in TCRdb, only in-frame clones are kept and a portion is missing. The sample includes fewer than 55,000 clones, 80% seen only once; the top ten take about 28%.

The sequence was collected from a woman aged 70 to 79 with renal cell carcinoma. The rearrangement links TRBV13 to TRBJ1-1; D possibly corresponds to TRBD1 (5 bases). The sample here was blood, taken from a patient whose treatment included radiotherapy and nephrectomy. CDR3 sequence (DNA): TGTGCCAGCAGCTTCAGGGATGCCATGAACACTGAAGCTTTCTTT. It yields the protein CASSFRDAMNTEAFF.